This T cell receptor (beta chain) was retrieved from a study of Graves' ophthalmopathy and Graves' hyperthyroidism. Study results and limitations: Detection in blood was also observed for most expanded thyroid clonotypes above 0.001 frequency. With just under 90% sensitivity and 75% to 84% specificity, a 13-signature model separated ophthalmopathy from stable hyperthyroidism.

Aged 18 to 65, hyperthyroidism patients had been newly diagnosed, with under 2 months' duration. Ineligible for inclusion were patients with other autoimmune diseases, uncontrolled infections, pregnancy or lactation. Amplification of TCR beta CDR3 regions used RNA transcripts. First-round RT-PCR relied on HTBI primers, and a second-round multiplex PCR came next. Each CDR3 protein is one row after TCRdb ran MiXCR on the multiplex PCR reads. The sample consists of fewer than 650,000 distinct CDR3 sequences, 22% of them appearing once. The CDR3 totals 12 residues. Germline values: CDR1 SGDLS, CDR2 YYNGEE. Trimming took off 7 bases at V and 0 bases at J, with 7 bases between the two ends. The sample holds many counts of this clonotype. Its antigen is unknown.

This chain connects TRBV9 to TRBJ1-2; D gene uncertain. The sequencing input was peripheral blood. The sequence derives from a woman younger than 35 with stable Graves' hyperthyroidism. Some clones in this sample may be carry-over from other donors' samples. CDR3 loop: CASGIPNYGYTF. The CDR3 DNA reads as TGTGCCAGCGGGATACCTAACTATGGCTACACCTTC.